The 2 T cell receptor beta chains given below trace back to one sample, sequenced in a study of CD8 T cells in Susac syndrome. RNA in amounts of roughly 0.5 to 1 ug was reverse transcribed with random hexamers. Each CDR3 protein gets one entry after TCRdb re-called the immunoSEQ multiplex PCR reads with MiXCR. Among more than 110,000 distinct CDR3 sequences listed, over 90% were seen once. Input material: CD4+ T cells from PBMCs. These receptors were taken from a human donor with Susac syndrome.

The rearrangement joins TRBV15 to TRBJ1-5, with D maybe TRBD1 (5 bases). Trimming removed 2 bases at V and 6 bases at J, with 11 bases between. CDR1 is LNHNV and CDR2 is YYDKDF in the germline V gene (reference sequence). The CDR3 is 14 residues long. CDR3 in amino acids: CATSRQGSGQPQHF. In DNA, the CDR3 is TGTGCCACCAGCAGACAGGGCTCGGGTCAGCCCCAGCATTTT.

This CDR3 reads CASSVGTSGTHEQFF. CDR3 DNA: TGTGCCAGCAGTGTTGGGACTAGCGGGACTCATGAGCAGTTCTTC. V is TRBV2 and J is TRBJ2-1; 13 bases match TRBD2. The trim removed 4 bases at V and 8 bases at J, leaving 5 bases unmatched. Germline CDR1 is SNHLY and CDR2 is FYNNEI. This CDR3 comprises 15 residues.